This is a list of T cell receptor beta chains from one sample in a study of cytomegalovirus exposure and HLA in healthy donors. Produced via immunoSEQ multiplex PCR; TCRdb's table is partial and in-frame only. The table shows some 140,000 clones, with 79% occurring only once. The sequencing sample was made of PBMCs. These TCRs come from a female donor in good health and CMV-seronegative. Both conserved end residues are part of each CDR3. The D gene is left open where the match is weak. Size is stated for part of the rows, as once, few or many counts, or as a class when the clone is expanded.

D gene	clone size	V gene	J gene	CDR3 DNA	CDR3 protein
-	-	TRBV11-2	TRBJ2-2	TGTGCCAGCAGCTTGGCTGATCAGGCCGGGGAGTTGTTTTTT	CASSLADQAGELFF
TRBD1	-	TRBV18	TRBJ1-2	TGTGCCAGCTCAACCGGGACAGGAGCTACCTATGGCTACACCTTC	CASSTGTGATYGYTF
TRBD2	-	TRBV28	TRBJ2-4	TGTGCCAGCAGTTTATTGCGGGAGTGGGCCAAAAACATTCAGTACTTC	CASSLLREWAKNIQYF
TRBD2	-	TRBV5-1	TRBJ2-1	TGCGCCAGCAGCTTAGGAGCGGGGGGATACAATGAGCAGTTCTTC	CASSLGAGGYNEQFF
-	-	TRBV30	TRBJ2-3	TGTGCCTGGAGTGTCGGTACTAGCACAGATACGCAGTATTTT	CAWSVGTSTDTQYF
-	once	TRBV7-9	TRBJ1-2	TGTGCCAGCAGCTCTGAGACGGCGAGGTATGGCTACACCTTC	CASSSETARYGYTF
-	-	TRBV30	TRBJ1-4	TGTGCCTGGAGTATCAGGGGTCACCCTAATGAAAAACTGTTTTTT	CAWSIRGHPNEKLFF
-	-	TRBV19	TRBJ2-7	TGTGCCAGTAGTATTAGCTCGGGGTACGAGCAGTACTTC	CASSISSGYEQYF
-	few	TRBV5-6	TRBJ1-5	TGTGCCAGCAGCTTGGCCAACGGGCAGCCCCAGCATTTT	CASSLANGQPQHF
TRBD2	-	TRBV5-1	TRBJ2-3	TGCGCCAGCAGCCCGCCACGGGGCGGGAGTGATACGCAGTATTTT	CASSPPRGGSDTQYF
-	-	TRBV7-9	TRBJ2-7	TGTGCCAGCAGCTTATTGTCAGGGTCTGGCGAGCAGTACTTC	CASSLLSGSGEQYF
TRBD1	-	TRBV19	TRBJ1-3	TGTGCCAGTAGTATAAGATGGGGACAGGGTATGAACTCTGGAAACACCATATATTTT	CASSIRWGQGMNSGNTIYF
TRBD2	few	TRBV2	TRBJ2-7	TGTGCCAGCAGCCGTCTAGCGGGGGCAGACGAGCAGTACTTC	CASSRLAGADEQYF
-	-	TRBV4-3	TRBJ2-7	TGCGCCAGCAGCCAAGATCTGGAGGGCCTCACCTACGAGCAGTACTTC	CASSQDLEGLTYEQYF
-	-	TRBV5-6	TRBJ2-7	TGTGCCAGCAGCAGAAGCCCGGGGGCCTACGAGCAGTACTTC	CASSRSPGAYEQYF
TRBD1	-	TRBV15	TRBJ1-2	TGTGCCACCAGCAGAGAAGGGGGCCCTACCGTGGATGGCTACACCTTC	CATSREGGPTVDGYTF
-	-	TRBV10-1	TRBJ2-5	TGCGCCAGCAGAGGTAGCGCTCAAGAGACCCAGTACTTC	CASRGSAQETQYF
TRBD2	many	TRBV28	TRBJ2-4	TGTGCCAGCAGGAGACTAGCGGGGAAAAACATTCAGTACTTC	CASRRLAGKNIQYF
-	-	TRBV27	TRBJ1-1	TGTGCCAGCAGTTTATCCCCCGGGAGGGCTAACACTGAAGCTTTCTTT	CASSLSPGRANTEAFF
TRBD1	-	TRBV19	TRBJ2-3	TGTGCCACCACCAGGACAGGGGGTGATACGCAGTATTTT	CATTRTGGDTQYF
-	-	TRBV23-1	TRBJ2-2	TGCGCCAGCATATCTGACAGGCCCGGGGAGCTGTTTTTT	CASISDRPGELFF
-	few	TRBV10-3	TRBJ2-7	TGTGCCATCAGTCAGGACACCTCCTACGAGCAGTACTTC	CAISQDTSYEQYF
-	-	TRBV9	TRBJ2-6	TGTGCCAGCAGCGTAGGGGACATCTCTGGGGCCAACGTCCTGACTTTC	CASSVGDISGANVLTF
TRBD1	-	TRBV5-1	TRBJ2-5	TGCGCCAGCAGCTTGGCAACAGGGGGCGGTGAGACCCAGTACTTC	CASSLATGGGETQYF
-	-	TRBV7-6	TRBJ2-7	TGTGCCAGCAGCTTAGGCAGGGGCCGATTTTACGAGCAGTACTTC	CASSLGRGRFYEQYF
-	-	TRBV5-1	TRBJ2-5	TGCGCCAGCAGCTTGGCCGGCGGTTCCGAAGAGACCCAGTACTTC	CASSLAGGSEETQYF
-	-	TRBV18	TRBJ2-3	TGTGCCAGCTCACTAGCTGACGCAGATACGCAGTATTTT	CASSLADADTQYF
-	few	TRBV7-2	TRBJ1-1	TGTGCCAGCAGCCCCGTGGGGGGGATGAACACTGAAGCTTTCTTT	CASSPVGGMNTEAFF
TRBD1	-	TRBV2	TRBJ2-3	TGTGCCACCACCCGGGACAGGGGTTCCACAGATACGCAGTATTTT	CATTRDRGSTDTQYF
TRBD1	-	TRBV5-6	TRBJ1-2	TGTGCCAGCCACAGGGGGGACTATGGCTACACCTTC	CASHRGDYGYTF
-	-	TRBV25-1	TRBJ1-2	TGTGCCAGCAGGGGGGGGAACTATGGCTACACCTTC	CASRGGNYGYTF
TRBD2	-	TRBV30	TRBJ2-1	TGTGCCTGGAGAAGACTAGCGGGAGGAAGCTCCTACAATGAGCAGTTCTTC	CAWRRLAGGSSYNEQFF
TRBD2	-	TRBV28	TRBJ2-1	TGTGCCAGCAGCTCAGGACTAGCGGGTTCCTACAATGAGCAGTTCTTC	CASSSGLAGSYNEQFF
TRBD2	-	TRBV7-3	TRBJ2-1	TGTGCCAGCAGCCTCTCTAGCGGGGGGGTGACGTCCTACAATGAGCAGTTCTTC	CASSLSSGGVTSYNEQFF
TRBD1	once	TRBV4-1	TRBJ1-6	TGCGCCAGCAGCCAAGAAACAGCCTCCGGGACAGGGTTTTACTCACCCCTCCACTTT	CASSQETASGTGFYSPLHF
TRBD1	few	TRBV5-1	TRBJ1-5	TGCGCCAGCAGCTCGGGGGAGACAGGGGATCAGCCCCAGCATTTT	CASSSGETGDQPQHF
TRBD1	-	TRBV19	TRBJ1-1	TGTGCCAGTAGTGTCCGAGGACAGGGGGGAATAATGAACACTGAAGCTTTCTTT	CASSVRGQGGIMNTEAFF
TRBD1	-	TRBV4-1	TRBJ2-3	TGCGCCAGCAGCCACCTACCGGGACAGCGCACAGATACGCAGTATTTT	CASSHLPGQRTDTQYF
-	-	TRBV5-6	TRBJ2-1	TGTGCCAGCAGCTTGGTCGTATTCTACAATGAGCAGTTCTTC	CASSLVVFYNEQFF
-	-	TRBV5-5	TRBJ1-1	TGTGCCAGCAGCCAGGAGGACGGGAACACTGAAGCTTTCTTT	CASSQEDGNTEAFF
-	-	TRBV21-1	TRBJ1-1	TGTGCCAGCGTAAACACTGAAGCTTTCTTT	CASVNTEAFF
-	once	TRBV5-1	TRBJ2-1	TGCGCCAGCAGCGTAACAGGGCTCTCCTACAATGAGCAGTTCTTC	CASSVTGLSYNEQFF
TRBD1	-	TRBV28	TRBJ2-2	TGTGCCAGCAGGACAGGGTCATCGGGGAACACCGGGGAGCTGTTTTTT	CASRTGSSGNTGELFF
-	few	TRBV12-5	TRBJ1-1	TGTGCTAGTGGTTTGGGACAGTTGAACACTGAAGCTTTCTTT	CASGLGQLNTEAFF
TRBD1	few	TRBV2	TRBJ2-7	TGTGCCAGCAACGGACAGGGACCCTCCTACGAGCAGTACTTC	CASNGQGPSYEQYF
TRBD1	few	TRBV5-1	TRBJ1-3	TGCGCCAGCAGCTTGGAACAGGGGAGAAACACCATATATTTT	CASSLEQGRNTIYF
TRBD1	-	TRBV7-9	TRBJ1-2	TGTGCCAGCAGCTTACAACAGGGGGATGTCGATGGCTACACCTTC	CASSLQQGDVDGYTF
TRBD2	once	TRBV10-3	TRBJ2-4	TGTGCCATCAGCAGGACTAGCGGGGGTGAAGACATTCAGTACTTC	CAISRTSGGEDIQYF
-	-	TRBV5-1	TRBJ1-4	TGCGCCAGCACCAGGGGCCGGGGTAATGAAAAACTGTTTTTT	CASTRGRGNEKLFF